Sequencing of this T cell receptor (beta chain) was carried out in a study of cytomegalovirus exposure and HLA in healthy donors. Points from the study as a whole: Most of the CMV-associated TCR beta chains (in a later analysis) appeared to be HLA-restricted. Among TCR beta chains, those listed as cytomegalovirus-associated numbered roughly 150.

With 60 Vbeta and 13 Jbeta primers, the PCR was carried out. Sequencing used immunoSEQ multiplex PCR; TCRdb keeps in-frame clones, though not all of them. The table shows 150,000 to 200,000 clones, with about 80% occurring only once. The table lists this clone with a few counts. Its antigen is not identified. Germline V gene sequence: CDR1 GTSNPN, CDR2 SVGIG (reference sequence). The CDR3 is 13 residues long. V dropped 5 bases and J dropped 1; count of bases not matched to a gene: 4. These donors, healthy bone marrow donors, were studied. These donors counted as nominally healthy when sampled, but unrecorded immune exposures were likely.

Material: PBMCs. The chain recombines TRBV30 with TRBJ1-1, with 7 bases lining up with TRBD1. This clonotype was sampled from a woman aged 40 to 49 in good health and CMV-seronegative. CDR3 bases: TGTGCCTGGGGAAGACAGGGGAACACTGAAGCTTTCTTT. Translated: CAWGRQGNTEAFF. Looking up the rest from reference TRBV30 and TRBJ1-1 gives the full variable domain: SQTIHQWPATLVQPVGSPLSLECTVEGTSNPNLYWYRQAAGRGLQLLFYSVGIGQISSEVPQNLSASRPQDRQFILSSKKLLLSDSGFYLCAWGRQGNTEAFFGQGTRLTVV.